Listed below are T cell receptor beta chains from one sample, sequenced in a study of a mutant IDH1 vaccine in newly diagnosed glioma. Sequenced by immunoSEQ multiplex PCR; TCRdb stores in-frame clones only, minus some. The sample includes tens of thousands of clones, about 80% of them seen just once. The antigens for these receptors are not known. Sample: PBMCs, taken from a glioma patient whose treatment included an IDH1 peptide vaccine. The receptor source for this set is a man aged 45-65 years with glioma. Each CDR3 is given with its conserved first and last residue. Fields, in order: V gene, clone size, J gene, D gene, CDR3 protein, CDR3 DNA. A D gene is named only where the DNA matches it firmly. Clone size is not always given. Where it is, it says once, few, many or a class for expanded clones.

TRBV4-3,NA,TRBJ2-7,NA,CASSPSRTYEQYF,TGCGCCAGCAGCCCCTCCCGAACCTACGAGCAGTACTTC
TRBV2,once,TRBJ2-1,NA,CASSEGGGPNEQFF,TGTGCCAGCAGTGAAGGGGGTGGCCCCAATGAGCAGTTCTTC
TRBV7-9,NA,TRBJ2-3,NA,CASSFSRGTDTQYF,TGTGCCAGCAGCTTCAGTAGGGGGACAGATACGCAGTATTTT
TRBV6-5,NA,TRBJ1-1,NA,CASSYGRGFMNTEAFF,TGTGCCAGCAGTTACGGTAGAGGATTCATGAACACTGAAGCTTTCTTT
TRBV7-2,NA,TRBJ2-5,TRBD1,CASSGTEETQYF,TGTGCCAGCAGCGGGACAGAAGAGACCCAGTACTTC
TRBV2,NA,TRBJ2-2,TRBD2,CASSEATRQRGMGELFF,TGTGCCAGCAGTGAAGCCACCCGGCAGCGGGGAATGGGGGAGCTGTTTTTT
TRBV7-9,NA,TRBJ2-5,NA,CASSPRETQYF,TGTGCCAGCAGCCCACGGGAGACCCAGTACTTC
TRBV4-3,NA,TRBJ1-2,NA,CASSQVSGADLNGYTF,TGCGCCAGCAGCCAAGTGTCGGGGGCGGATCTAAATGGCTACACCTTC
TRBV10-3,NA,TRBJ2-1,NA,CAISWADNEQFF,TGTGCCATCAGCTGGGCGGACAATGAGCAGTTCTTC
TRBV27,NA,TRBJ1-2,NA,CASGQLATNYGYTF,TGTGCCAGCGGGCAATTAGCGACCAACTATGGCTACACCTTC
TRBV2,few,TRBJ2-1,TRBD2,CASSEVTSLFDEQFF,TGTGCCAGCAGTGAAGTGACTAGCCTGTTCGATGAGCAGTTCTTC
TRBV6-4,NA,TRBJ2-3,NA,CASSRYLGTDTQYF,TGTGCCAGCAGCCGGTACTTAGGCACAGATACGCAGTATTTT
TRBV5-6,NA,TRBJ1-2,NA,CASSLGGASYGYTF,TGTGCCAGCAGCTTGGGAGGGGCCTCCTATGGCTACACCTTC
TRBV5-8,NA,TRBJ1-1,NA,CASSLARGNTEAFF,TGTGCCAGCAGCTTGGCACGGGGGAACACTGAAGCTTTCTTT
TRBV7-9,few,TRBJ1-1,NA,CASSVDSRLNTEAFF,TGTGCCAGCAGCGTGGACAGCCGATTGAACACTGAAGCTTTCTTT
TRBV5-4,NA,TRBJ1-1,NA,CASSSDQGRAEAFF,TGTGCCAGCAGCTCCGACCAGGGGAGGGCTGAAGCTTTCTTT
TRBV29-1,NA,TRBJ2-3,NA,CSIDGGLSDTQYF,TGCAGCATCGACGGGGGCTTATCAGATACGCAGTATTTT
TRBV27,NA,TRBJ1-1,NA,CASSLEGLLDTEAFF,TGTGCCAGCAGTTTAGAGGGGCTTCTGGACACTGAAGCTTTCTTT
TRBV7-2,NA,TRBJ2-1,NA,CASSFGYNEQFF,TGTGCCAGCAGCTTTGGTTACAATGAGCAGTTCTTC
TRBV28,NA,TRBJ2-5,TRBD2,CASSFGLAGQETQYF,TGTGCCAGCAGTTTCGGACTAGCGGGGCAAGAGACCCAGTACTTC
TRBV11-2,NA,TRBJ1-4,NA,CASSSLQGTLFF,TGTGCCAGCAGCTCCCTTCAGGGTACACTGTTTTTT
TRBV11-2,once,TRBJ2-2,NA,CASSLGVNTGELFF,TGTGCCAGCAGCTTAGGCGTAAACACCGGGGAGCTGTTTTTT
TRBV4-1,NA,TRBJ2-7,NA,CASSPLIVSSYEQYF,TGCGCCAGCAGCCCTCTTATAGTAAGCTCCTACGAGCAGTACTTC
TRBV2,NA,TRBJ1-2,NA,CASSGQGINGYTF,TGTGCCAGCAGTGGGCAGGGGATAAATGGCTACACCTTC
TRBV2,NA,TRBJ2-7,NA,CASRGSREQYF,TGTGCCAGCAGGGGGTCGAGGGAGCAGTACTTC